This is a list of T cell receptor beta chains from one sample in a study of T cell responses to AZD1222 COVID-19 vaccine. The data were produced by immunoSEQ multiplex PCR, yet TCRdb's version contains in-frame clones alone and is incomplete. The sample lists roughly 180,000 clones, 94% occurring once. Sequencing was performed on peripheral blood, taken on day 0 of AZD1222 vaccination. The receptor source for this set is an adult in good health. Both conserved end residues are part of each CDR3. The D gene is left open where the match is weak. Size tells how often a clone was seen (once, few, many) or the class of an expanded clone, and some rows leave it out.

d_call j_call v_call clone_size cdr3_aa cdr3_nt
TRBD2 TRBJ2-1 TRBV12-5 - CASGLVPLLAGLAGDPRNEQFF TGTGCTAGTGGTTTGGTACCCCTGTTGGCAGGACTAGCGGGAGATCCGCGTAATGAGCAGTTCTTC
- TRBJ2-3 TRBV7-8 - CASSPRVRLRTDTQYF TGTGCCAGCAGCCCCCGAGTGAGACTGCGCACAGATACGCAGTATTTT
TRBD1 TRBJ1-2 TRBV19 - CASISGQGLYGYTF TGTGCCAGTATCTCGGGACAGGGATTATATGGCTACACCTTC
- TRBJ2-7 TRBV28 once CASSSPSTVSYEQYF TGTGCCAGCAGTTCACCCTCGACAGTGTCCTACGAGCAGTACTTC
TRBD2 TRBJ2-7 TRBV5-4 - CASGPGTSGTDEQYF TGTGCCAGCGGGCCCGGGACTAGCGGGACGGACGAGCAGTACTTC
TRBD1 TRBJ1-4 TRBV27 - CASRPGTGNEKLFF TGTGCCAGCAGACCCGGGACAGGAAATGAAAAACTGTTTTTT
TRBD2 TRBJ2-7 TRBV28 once CASSPGTRGNEQYF TGTGCCAGCAGTCCCGGGACTAGGGGGAACGAGCAGTACTTC
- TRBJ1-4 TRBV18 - CASSPPSRSGVKNEKLFF TGTGCCAGCTCACCACCAAGTCGTTCAGGGGTCAAAAATGAAAAACTGTTTTTT
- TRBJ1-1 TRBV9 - CASNRYRDNTEAFF TGTGCCAGCAACAGATACCGGGATAACACTGAAGCTTTCTTT
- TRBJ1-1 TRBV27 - CASSLLKNTEAFF TGTGCCAGCAGTTTATTAAAGAACACTGAAGCTTTCTTT
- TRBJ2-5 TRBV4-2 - CASSQEESAGGGQETQYF TGTGCCAGCAGCCAAGAGGAGTCTGCTGGCGGAGGTCAAGAGACCCAGTACTTC
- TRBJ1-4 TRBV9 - CASSELVGGNEKLFF TGTGCCAGCAGCGAGCTGGTAGGGGGAAATGAAAAACTGTTTTTT
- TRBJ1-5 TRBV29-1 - CSVAPGRGQPQHF TGCAGCGTTGCTCCAGGGAGAGGTCAGCCCCAGCATTTT
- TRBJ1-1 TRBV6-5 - CASSYSRGGATEAFF TGTGCCAGCAGTTACTCACGGGGGGGGGCCACTGAAGCTTTCTTT
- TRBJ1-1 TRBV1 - CTSSQAGRATEAFF TGCACCAGCAGCCAAGCCGGTAGGGCGACTGAAGCTTTCTTT
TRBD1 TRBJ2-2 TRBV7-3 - CASSRTGGENGELFF TGTGCCAGCAGCCGGACAGGGGGCGAAAACGGGGAGCTGTTTTTT
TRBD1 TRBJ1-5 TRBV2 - CASNYDRGPGQPQHF TGTGCCAGCAATTACGACAGGGGGCCGGGTCAGCCCCAGCATTTT
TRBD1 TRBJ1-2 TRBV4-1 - CASSQAPTGKEDGYTF TGCGCCAGCAGCCAAGCCCCGACAGGGAAGGAGGATGGCTACACCTTC
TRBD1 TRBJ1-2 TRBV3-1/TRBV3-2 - CASSQERGRDGYTF TGTGCCAGCAGCCAAGAGAGGGGGCGGGATGGCTACACCTTC
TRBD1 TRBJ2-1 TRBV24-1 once CATSDPSFGQGSYNEQFF TGTGCCACCAGTGATCCAAGTTTCGGACAGGGTTCTTACAATGAGCAGTTCTTC
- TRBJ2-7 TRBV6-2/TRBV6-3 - CASSYLGEQYF TGTGCCAGCAGTTACCTGGGCGAGCAGTACTTC
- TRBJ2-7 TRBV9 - CASSVADSYEQYF TGTGCCAGCAGCGTAGCGGATTCCTACGAGCAGTACTTC
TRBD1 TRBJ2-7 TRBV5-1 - CASRPRGTGSYEQYF TGCGCCAGCAGACCCAGAGGGACAGGGTCCTACGAGCAGTACTTC
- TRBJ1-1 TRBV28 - CASSSGRVTEAFF TGTGCCAGCAGTTCAGGGAGGGTCACTGAAGCTTTCTTT
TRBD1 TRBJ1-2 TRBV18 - CASSPDRGLLFNYGYTF TGTGCCAGCTCACCTGACAGGGGTTTGCTTTTTAACTATGGCTACACCTTC
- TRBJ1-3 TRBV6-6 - CASSYRRGHTIYF TGTGCCAGCAGTTACAGGAGGGGACACACCATATATTTT
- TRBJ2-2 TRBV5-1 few CASSLVSGTSLQGGELFF TGCGCCAGCAGCTTGGTTTCAGGCACTAGCCTTCAGGGCGGGGAGCTGTTTTTT
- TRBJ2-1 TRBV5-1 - CASSFFPGGPDNEQFF TGCGCCAGCAGCTTTTTCCCAGGAGGCCCTGACAATGAGCAGTTCTTC
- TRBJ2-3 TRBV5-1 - CASSLDTTDTQYF TGCGCCAGCAGCTTGGACACCACAGATACGCAGTATTTT
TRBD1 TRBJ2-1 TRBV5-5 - CASSLGQGGEQFF TGTGCCAGCAGCTTGGGACAGGGCGGTGAGCAGTTCTTC
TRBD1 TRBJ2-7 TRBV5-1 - CASSPTGGNYEQYF TGCGCCAGCAGCCCTACAGGGGGCAACTACGAGCAGTACTTC
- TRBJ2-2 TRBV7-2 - CASSLFTQNTGELFF TGTGCCAGCAGCTTATTTACTCAGAACACCGGGGAGCTGTTTTTT
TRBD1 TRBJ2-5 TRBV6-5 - CASSYIGQGTETQYF TGTGCCAGCAGTTACATCGGACAGGGAACGGAGACCCAGTACTTC
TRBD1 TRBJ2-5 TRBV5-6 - CASSFVRDRQGETQYF TGTGCCAGCAGCTTCGTCCGGGACAGGCAAGGGGAGACCCAGTACTTC
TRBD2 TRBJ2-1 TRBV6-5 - CASSWERETYNEQFF TGTGCCAGCAGTTGGGAGCGGGAGACCTACAATGAGCAGTTCTTC
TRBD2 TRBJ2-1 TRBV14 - CASRSLAGGPNEQFF TGTGCCAGCAGGTCTCTAGCGGGAGGGCCAAATGAGCAGTTCTTC
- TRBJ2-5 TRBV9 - CASSVGDYQETQYF TGTGCCAGCAGCGTGGGGGACTACCAAGAGACCCAGTACTTC
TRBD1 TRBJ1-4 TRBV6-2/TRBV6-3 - CASSSGQPTNEKLFF TGTGCCAGCAGTTCGGGACAGCCAACTAATGAAAAACTGTTTTTT
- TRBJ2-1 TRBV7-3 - CASSLSGVSYNEQFF TGTGCCAGCAGCTTAAGCGGGGTCTCCTACAATGAGCAGTTCTTC